A single sample gave rise to the 13 T cell receptor beta chains below, sequenced in a study of CXCR3-negative and CXCR3-positive naive CD8 T cells. Study-level points and caveats: Researchers report that CXCR3-positive naive cells carry more hydrophobic TRB CDR3s than CXCR3-negative naive cells.

Antigen specificity for these receptors is unknown. 5' RACE with UMI labels generated the TRB cDNA libraries. TCRdb re-called the 5' RACE reads, yielding one record per CDR3 amino acid sequence without DNA. Recorded for this sample: about 150,000 distinct CDR3 sequences. Sequencing input: naive CXCR3+ CD8+ T cells from blood. As to subset: CD45RO-CCR7+CD27+CD95- naive CD8+ T cells expressing CXCR3 (TNR3+). These receptors originate from a human donor in good health. Some clones in this sample may be carry-over from other donors' samples.

This sequence joins TRBV20-1 and TRBJ1-4. The germline V gene encodes CDR1 DFQATT and CDR2 SNEGSKA (reference sequence). The CDR3 loop spans 13 amino acids. The CDR3 is CSAPLVGSEKLFF.

CDR3 loop: CASKRGVAQETQYF. This chain joins TRBV28 and TRBJ2-5; checking the TCRdb D call of TRBD1 is not possible without DNA. This CDR3 spans 14 amino acids. CDR1 is MDHEN, CDR2 SYDVKM, per germline.

The chain employs TRBV5-6 and TRBJ1-2. CDR3 length: 13 amino acids. Germline V gene sequence: CDR1 SGHDT, CDR2 YYEEEE. The CDR3 region is CASSLGTVYGYTF.

The chain is built from TRBV2 and TRBJ1-1. Germline CDR1 is SNHLY and CDR2 is FYNNEI. The CDR3 spans 12 residues. This chain's CDR3 is CASSELEGEAFF.

The chain carries TRBV7-9 and TRBJ2-1; TCRdb lists TRBD1, though no DNA is available to test this call. The CDR3 is 16 amino acids. Germline values: CDR1 SEHNR, CDR2 FQNEAQ (reference sequence). CDR3 amino acids: CASSSTGTGYYNEQFF.

The chain carries TRBV29-1 and TRBJ1-1; the TCRdb call, TRBD1, lacks DNA for checking. In germline, CDR1 is SQVTM, CDR2 ANQGSEA. The CDR3 spans 13 residues. CDR3 residues: CSARQGVNTEAFF.

This chain connects TRBV15 to TRBJ2-7; no DNA is available, so the TRBD1 call from TCRdb remains unchecked. The germline V gene has CDR1 LNHNV and CDR2 YYDKDF (reference sequence). CDR3 length: 17 residues. The CDR3 protein is CATSTRSQGPHSYEQYF.

V usage is TRBV12-3 or TRBV12-4 and J usage is TRBJ2-7. This CDR3 is 13 amino acids long. The CDR3 sequence: CASSSDGYYEQYF.

The rearrangement uses TRBV14 and TRBJ2-7; the D call of TRBD1 rests on TCRdb alone, since no DNA is present to check it. The germline V gene encodes CDR1 SGHDN and CDR2 FVKESK. This CDR3 contains 11 residues. CDR3 region: CASSQNREQYF.

The rearrangement joins TRBV29-1 to TRBJ1-1; the D gene TCRdb calls, TRBD1, cannot be checked with no DNA. This CDR3 spans 13 amino acids. Germline assignment: CDR1 SQVTM and CDR2 ANQGSEA. The CDR3 spells CSSWTLGGTEAFF.

The chain couples TRBV20-1 to TRBJ1-2; with no DNA, the TCRdb D assignment of TRBD1 cannot be verified. The CDR3 covers 15 residues. Germline values: CDR1 DFQATT, CDR2 SNEGSKA (reference sequence). CDR3 sequence: CSARDDRGSNYGYTF.

This CDR3 reads CASSASGGSYEQYF. J is TRBJ2-7 and V is TRBV9; without DNA, the TCRdb call of TRBD2 cannot be checked. Germline V gene data show CDR1 as SGDLS and CDR2 as YYNGEE. The CDR3 has 14 residues.

The V call is TRBV11-1, the J call TRBJ2-7; TCRdb outputs TRBD1, but without DNA this stays unchecked. The CDR3 runs to 16 residues. Germline V gives CDR1 SGHAT, CDR2 FQDESV (reference sequence). The CDR3 is CASSLARTGSFYEQYF.